The present entry profiles one TCR beta chain with its context. Its specificity is unknown. Generated by immunoSEQ multiplex PCR, the TCRdb table keeps only in-frame clones and is missing some. The table records about 50,000 clones, approximately 89% of them present only once. This record belongs to a study of T cell responses to AZD1222 COVID-19 vaccine. Between the trimmed V and J ends, which lost 4 bases and 5 bases, there was a span of 9 bases. Germline CDR1 reads LNHDA; CDR2 reads SQIVND (reference sequence). This CDR3 is 13 amino acids long. The study's findings and limits: Targets within unmutated variant regions were reportedly found for nearly half of spike-specific TCRs. All repertoire sampling was performed exclusively after the peak T cell response. Just a handful of AZD1222 recipients tested seropositive at baseline.

The TCR was taken from an adult in good health. The material was peripheral blood, obtained on day 0 of MenACWY control vaccination. The rearrangement joins TRBV19 to TRBJ1-5; no reliable D call. The CDR3 coding sequence is TGTGCCAGTAGTAGAAGATGGGATCAGCCCCAGCATTTT. This encodes CASSRRWDQPQHF.